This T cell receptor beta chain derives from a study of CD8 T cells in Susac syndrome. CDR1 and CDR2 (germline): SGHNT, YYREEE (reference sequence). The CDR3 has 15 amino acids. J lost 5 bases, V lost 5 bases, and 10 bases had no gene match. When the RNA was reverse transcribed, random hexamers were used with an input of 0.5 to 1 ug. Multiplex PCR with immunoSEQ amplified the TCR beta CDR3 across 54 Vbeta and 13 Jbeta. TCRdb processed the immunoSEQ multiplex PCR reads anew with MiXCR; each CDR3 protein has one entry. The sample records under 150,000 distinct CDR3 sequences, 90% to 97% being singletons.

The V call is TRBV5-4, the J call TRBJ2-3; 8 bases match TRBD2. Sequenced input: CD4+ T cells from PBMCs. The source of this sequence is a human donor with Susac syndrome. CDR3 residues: CASRDKSGGKDTQYF. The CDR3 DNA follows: TGTGCCAGCAGGGACAAGAGCGGGGGCAAAGATACGCAGTATTTT.